This entry lists 26 T cell receptor beta chains sequenced from one sample in a study of T cell responses to AZD1222 COVID-19 vaccine. The protocol was immunoSEQ multiplex PCR, while the TCRdb copy is restricted to in-frame clones and leaves out a portion. The sample holds over 100,000 clones, roughly nine tenths seen once. The sequencing used peripheral blood, collected 28 days after the second AZD1222 dose. These receptors all stem from an adult who received the AZD1222 COVID-19 vaccine.

This chain links TRBV18 with TRBJ1-4; D remains unclear. Germline CDR1 and CDR2: KGHSH and LQKENI. V lost 4 bases and J 7 bases, leaving 13 bases between the germline ends. The CDR3 consists of 14 residues. The CDR3 protein is CASSLSLGSEKLFF. The CDR3 DNA sequence: TGTGCCAGCTCACTATCCTTGGGGAGTGAAAAACTGTTTTTT.

The J gene is TRBJ1-1, the V gene TRBV28; 10 bases fit TRBD1. The CDR3 spans 15 residues. The germline V gene encodes CDR1 MDHEN and CDR2 SYDVKM. V lost 4 bases and J lost 3; bases outside the gene matches: 5. The CDR3 protein is CASSSHGTGDTEAFF. The CDR3 bases are TGTGCCAGCAGTTCGCACGGGACAGGGGACACTGAAGCTTTCTTT.

The rearrangement joins TRBV29-1 to TRBJ1-4; perhaps TRBD1 as D (5 bases). CDR3 length: 13 amino acids. The V end lost 4 bases, the J end lost 5 bases, and 11 bases lay between the germline ends. Germline V lookup: CDR1 SQVTM, CDR2 ANQGSEA. The CDR3 region is CSVGNRQNEKLFF. CDR3 bases: TGCAGCGTTGGGAACAGACAGAATGAAAAACTGTTTTTT.

This rearrangement joins TRBV7-9 to TRBJ2-1, with D perhaps TRBD2 (6 bases). Germline values: CDR1 SEHNR, CDR2 FQNEAQ (reference sequence). The CDR3 totals 19 residues. V lost 5 bases and J lost 0, with 23 bases in between. CDR3 sequence (DNA): TGTGCCAGCAGCCCTCGGCCCCTGAGGAGGGCTAGCTCCTACAATGAGCAGTTCTTC. Residues: CASSPRPLRRASSYNEQFF. The full variable domain, completed using reference TRBV7-9 and TRBJ2-1, is DTGVSQNPRHKITKRGQNVTFRCDPISEHNRLYWYRQTLGQGPEFLTYFQNEAQLEKSRLLSDRFSAERPKGSFSTLEIQRTEQGDSAMYLCASSPRPLRRASSYNEQFFGPGTRLTVL.

V is TRBV18 and J is TRBJ1-4; D is undetermined. Germline CDR1 reads KGHSH; CDR2 reads LQKENI. Deletions cut 2 bases from V and 5 bases from J, with 9 bases between. The CDR3 sequence is 14 residues long. CDR3 sequence reads: CASSPNSDNEKLFF. In nucleotides, the CDR3 is TGTGCCAGCTCACCAAATTCGGACAATGAAAAACTGTTTTTT.

V and J are TRBV7-3 and TRBJ2-5, with D unresolved. This CDR3 has 13 residues. The germline V gene has CDR1 SGHTA and CDR2 FQGTGA. V was trimmed by 5 bases and J by 5 bases, leaving 12 bases between them. This CDR3 reads CASSPYVRETQYF. CDR3 coding DNA: TGTGCCAGCAGCCCATACGTCCGGGAGACCCAGTACTTC.

The chain links TRBV18 to TRBJ1-5, with D hard to call. The CDR3 is made up of 15 amino acids. Germline V gene data show CDR1 as KGHSH and CDR2 as LQKENI. Trimming pared 4 bases from V and 3 bases from J, leaving 13 bases between. DNA of the CDR3: TGTGCCAGCTCACGGTCCCAGGAGACCAATCAGCCCCAGCATTTT. Translation: CASSRSQETNQPQHF.

This chain joins TRBV9 and TRBJ1-6, with D possibly TRBD1 on 6 matching bases. The CDR3 consists of 16 residues. Trimming shortened V by 4 bases and J by 10 bases, and 21 bases separated the two germline ends. Per the germline V gene, CDR1 is SGDLS and CDR2 is YYNGEE. The DNA for the CDR3 is TGTGCCAGCAGCTCCACGGGGGGGCAGTTCTTGTCACCCCTCCACTTT. Protein sequence: CASSSTGGQFLSPLHF.

This clone was found a few times. V and J are TRBV2 and TRBJ1-4; 7 bases align to TRBD1. J gave up 1 base and V 2 bases, and 7 bases lay outside the gene matches. This CDR3 is 17 amino acids long. Germline V gives CDR1 SNHLY, CDR2 FYNNEI. CDR3 loop: CASSETGTVRTNEKLFF. Here the CDR3 DNA reads TGTGCCAGCAGTGAAACGGGGACAGTGAGAACTAATGAAAAACTGTTTTTT.

The CDR3 DNA reads as TGTGCCAGTAGTCTTGGGACAGGGGGTACTAATGAAAAACTGTTTTTT. This translates into CASSLGTGGTNEKLFF. The chain uses TRBV19 and TRBJ1-4, with 11 bases lining up with TRBD1. With V trimmed by 5 bases and J by 2 bases, 4 bases remained unmatched. CDR1 LNHDA and CDR2 SQIVND come from the germline V gene (reference sequence). The CDR3 spans 16 residues.

The J gene is TRBJ2-7, the V gene TRBV7-2, with a tentative D call TRBD1 (5 bases). The V gene lost 5 bases and the J gene lost 4 bases, with 15 bases spanning the gap. The CDR3 has 14 residues. CDR1 is SGHTA and CDR2 is FQGNSA in the germline V gene. The CDR3 nucleotides read TGTGCCAGCAGCACTCCAGGGTTTTCGTACGAGCAGTACTTC. Protein sequence: CASSTPGFSYEQYF.

V and J are TRBV5-4 and TRBJ1-1, with a weak D call TRBD1 (5 bases). This CDR3 contains 13 residues. V shed 0 bases and J shed 3 bases, with 6 bases lying between them. The germline V gene has CDR1 SGHNT and CDR2 YYREEE (reference sequence). CDR3 nucleotides: TGTGCCAGCAGCTTGGTGGGGGACACTGAAGCTTTCTTT. Translating it yields CASSLVGDTEAFF.

The genes are TRBV6-2 or TRBV6-3 and TRBJ1-4; D remains unclear. Trimming took off 2 bases at V and 8 bases at J, with 15 bases between the two ends. Germline V gene lookup returns CDR1 MNHEY and CDR2 SVGEGT. This CDR3 comprises 15 residues. CDR3 sequence (DNA): TGTGCCAGCAGTTACAGTCGTCGGGGAGGGGAAAAACTGTTTTTT. Translating gives CASSYSRRGGEKLFF.

The chain carries TRBV6-2 or TRBV6-3 and TRBJ1-5; 8 nucleotides match TRBD1. Per the germline V gene, CDR1 is MNHEY and CDR2 is SVGEGT. Trimming removed 5 bases from V and 11 bases from J; junction bases left unmatched: 26. The CDR3 has 19 amino acids. DNA of the CDR3: TGTGCCAGCAGTCCCGGACAGGGTAGCAATCAGCCCCGGGGGTTCGCCCAGCATTTT. Translating it yields CASSPGQGSNQPRGFAQHF.

This chain joins TRBV9 and TRBJ2-1, with D possibly being TRBD1 or TRBD2 (5 bases each). Trimming removed 0 bases from V and 8 bases from J, with 21 bases in between. The germline CDR1 and CDR2 sequences are SGDLS and YYNGEE. The CDR3 consists of 17 residues. CDR3 in DNA: TGTGCCAGCAGCGTAGGGGTCGGGACCCCATCAAGGGATGAGCAGTTCTTC. This gives the protein CASSVGVGTPSRDEQFF. Using reference TRBV9 and TRBJ2-1 for the parts outside the CDR3, the full variable domain is DSGVTQTPKHLITATGQRVTLRCSPRSGDLSVYWYQQSLDQGLQFLIQYYNGEERAKGNILERFSAQQFPDLHSELNLSSLELGDSALYFCASSVGVGTPSRDEQFFGPGTRLTVL.

This clone was counted a few times. The rearrangement uses TRBV4-1 and TRBJ2-1; D uncertain. CDR1 is MGHRA and CDR2 is YSYEKL in the germline V gene. The CDR3 has 15 residues. V lost 1 base to trimming and J lost 4 bases, with 11 bases between them. CDR3 in DNA: TGCGCCAGCAGCCAAGTGCTAGGGCCTTACAATGAGCAGTTCTTC. Translation gives CASSQVLGPYNEQFF.

The table lists this clone with a count of one. J is TRBJ2-2 and V is TRBV4-2; TRBD2 aligns across 11 bases. The V and J ends lost 0 bases and 8 bases, in that order; junction bases with no gene match: 8. This CDR3 has 17 amino acids. In germline, CDR1 is LGHNA, CDR2 YNFKEQ. The CDR3 spells CASSQDSLAGGSGELFF. CDR3 nucleotide sequence: TGTGCCAGCAGCCAAGATAGTCTAGCGGGGGGCTCAGGGGAGCTGTTTTTT.

CDR3 region: CASSRDRGLDTQYF. The DNA of the CDR3 is TGTGCCAGCAGTCGGGACAGGGGCCTCGATACGCAGTATTTT. The chain recombines TRBV6-4 with TRBJ2-3, with 10 bases matching TRBD1. Germline V lookup: CDR1 MRHNA, CDR2 SNTAGT. The CDR3 is made up of 14 amino acids. The V segment lost 5 bases and the J segment 6 bases; nucleotides outside the gene matches: 5.

The V and J genes are TRBV18 and TRBJ2-2; 9 nucleotides agree with TRBD1. Germline trimming cut 0 bases from V and 5 bases from J; bases unmatched to any gene: 4. The CDR3 is 16 amino acids. Looked up from germline, CDR1 is KGHSH and CDR2 is LQKENI. DNA of the CDR3: TGTGCCAGCTCACCACCGGACAGGGGAGGAACCGGGGAGCTGTTTTTT. Translated, it gives CASSPPDRGGTGELFF.

The V gene is TRBV6-1, the J gene TRBJ1-1, with D maybe TRBD1 (6 bases). The ends were cut back, 3 bases at V and 0 bases at J, with 11 bases in the middle. Germline assignment: CDR1 MNHNS and CDR2 SASEGT. This CDR3 is built from 15 residues. CDR3 region: CASSERAGVNTEAFF. CDR3 coding DNA: TGTGCCAGCAGTGAGAGAGCAGGGGTGAACACTGAAGCTTTCTTT.

CDR3: CASKTGGNSYEQYF. CDR3 nucleotide sequence: TGTGCCAGTAAAACCGGGGGAAACTCCTACGAGCAGTACTTC. The chain is built from TRBV19 and TRBJ2-7; D might be TRBD2 (6 bases). The V end was cut by 7 bases, the J end by 0 bases, with 13 bases between. Per germline, CDR1 LNHDA and CDR2 SQIVND (reference sequence). The CDR3 has 14 residues.

The CDR3 DNA sequence: TGTGCCATCAGTGAGAGCACAGGGGGCGCGAGGACCTACGAGCAGTACTTC. Translated, it gives CAISESTGGARTYEQYF. The chain recombines TRBV10-3 with TRBJ2-7; 9 nucleotides agree with TRBD1. The CDR3 runs to 17 residues. V was clipped by 2 bases and J by 2 bases; unmatched bases: 10. Germline V lookup: CDR1 ENHRY, CDR2 SYGVKD.

V gene TRBV9 combines with J gene TRBJ2-3, with D unclear. V shed 2 bases and J shed 2 bases, with 6 bases lying between them. Germline V CDR1 and CDR2: SGDLS, YYNGEE. This CDR3 is built from 13 residues. The CDR3 loop reads CASSVTPTDTQYF. The CDR3 coding sequence is TGTGCCAGCAGCGTCACGCCCACAGATACGCAGTATTTT.

The J gene is TRBJ2-5, the V gene TRBV6-1; perhaps TRBD2 as D (5 bases). CDR3 length: 12 amino acids. V lost 6 bases and J lost 5, with 10 bases in between. The germline CDR1 and CDR2 sequences are MNHNS and SASEGT. CDR3 in amino acids: CASSLLGETQYF. The CDR3 coding sequence is TGTGCCAGCAGCCTACTAGGGGAGACCCAGTACTTC.

V and J are TRBV7-3 and TRBJ2-3; D perhaps matches TRBD1 (7 bases). Trimming shortened V by 5 bases and J by 6 bases, and 18 bases separated the two germline ends. Germline V gives CDR1 SGHTA, CDR2 FQGTGA. The CDR3 has 15 residues. CDR3 loop: CASSPPGAGGDTQYF. The CDR3 DNA follows: TGTGCCAGCAGCCCACCGGGGGCAGGGGGTGATACGCAGTATTTT.

The CDR3 DNA reads as TGTGCCAGCTCACTCGACCTAAAGACGAAGAGCTCCTACAATGAGCAGTTCTTC. This gives the protein CASSLDLKTKSSYNEQFF. The rearrangement uses TRBV18 and TRBJ2-1; D is uncertain. CDR3 length: 18 residues. V was shortened by 4 bases and J by 0 bases, with 19 bases between the two germline ends. The germline gives CDR1 KGHSH, CDR2 LQKENI.